This entry describes one T cell receptor (beta chain). Some clones are missing from TCRdb's copy, which holds only in-frame ones; the method was immunoSEQ multiplex PCR. This table holds more than 150,000 clones, approximately 90% found once. V dropped 5 bases and J dropped 0 bases, with 20 bases sitting between them. CDR1 is SEHNR, CDR2 FQNEAQ, per germline (reference sequence). The CDR3 sequence is 18 residues long. This sample was included in a study of blood T cell repertoires in COVID-19. Across the study: The samples span acute and convalescent COVID-19 from the United States, Italy and Spain. Nucleic acid was either cDNA or gDNA, and it came from T cells, B-cell-depleted T cells, or PBMCs.

This sequence joins TRBV7-9 and TRBJ2-1; possible D gene TRBD2, 6 bases. This clonotype was sampled from a man aged 18 to 29 with acute or convalescent COVID-19. The sequenced sample was peripheral blood. CDR3 region: CASSPAWRDAGSYNEQFF. The DNA of the CDR3 is TGTGCCAGCAGCCCCGCGTGGCGGGACGCGGGCTCCTACAATGAGCAGTTCTTC. Combining the CDR3 with reference TRBV7-9 and TRBJ2-1 gives the whole variable domain DTGVSQNPRHKITKRGQNVTFRCDPISEHNRLYWYRQTLGQGPEFLTYFQNEAQLEKSRLLSDRFSAERPKGSFSTLEIQRTEQGDSAMYLCASSPAWRDAGSYNEQFFGPGTRLTVL.